The 22 T cell receptor beta chains reported below all come from one sample, sequenced in a study of blood T cells in healthy people across ages. A second PCR, run for roughly 7 to 12 cycles, used a sample-barcoded 5' primer plus a J-beta primer mix. TCRdb re-called the 5' RACE reads with MiXCR, one entry per CDR3 protein. The sample consists of 380,000 or so distinct CDR3 sequences, about half of them appearing once. Sequencing used blood. Receptor source: a man aged 55 to 70 in good health.

The chain is built from TRBV6-1 and TRBJ1-5; unclear D gene. From germline, CDR1 is MNHNS and CDR2 SASEGT. V gave up 6 bases and J gave up 5 bases, with 14 bases separating them. The CDR3 runs 14 residues. The CDR3 loop is CASREYTGYQPQHF. DNA of the CDR3: TGTGCCAGCAGGGAATACACGGGATATCAGCCCCAGCATTTT.

There are many counts of this clonotype. The chain has TRBV7-2 and TRBJ2-3, with D perhaps assigned TRBD1 or TRBD2 (5 bases each). The length of the CDR3 is 12 residues. Per the germline V gene, CDR1 is SGHTA and CDR2 is FQGNSA. Trimming shortened V by 3 bases and J by 14 bases, and 15 bases separated the two germline ends. The CDR3 sequence: CASSFPGTSWYF. In DNA, the CDR3 is TGTGCCAGCAGCTTCCCCGGGACCAGCTGGTATTTT.

The sample holds many counts of this clonotype. The chain has TRBV20-1 and TRBJ2-7, with unresolved D. Germline CDR1 DFQATT, CDR2 SNEGSKA (reference sequence). V lost 2 bases and J 3 bases, leaving 8 bases between the germline ends. This CDR3 has 12 residues. In DNA, the CDR3 is TGCAGTGCTAGATCCCCCCGCTACGAGCAGTACTTC. This sequence encodes CSARSPRYEQYF.

As for this clonotype: Mismatch with germline at one junction end may stem from a read error. This chain connects TRBV20-1 to TRBJ1-5; the D gene is possibly TRBD1 (6 bases). There are 14 residues in the CDR3. The germline CDR1 and CDR2 sequences are DFQATT and SNEGSKA (reference sequence). This chain's CDR3 is CSARAGVSNLPQHF. The CDR3 DNA reads TGCAGTGCTAGAGCAGGGGTTAGCAATCTGCCCCAGCATTTT.

The sample holds a few counts of this clonotype. The chain joins TRBV7-2 to TRBJ2-5; a weak D match, TRBD2 (6 bases). V dropped 1 base and J dropped 5 bases, with 11 bases sitting between them. Germline CDR1 is SGHTA and CDR2 is FQGNSA. This CDR3 region has 14 residues. For the CDR3, the DNA is TGTGCCAGCAGCTTAGGGGCGGGGATGGAGACCCAGTACTTC. Its translation is CASSLGAGMETQYF.

This clonotype has just one count. One junction end disagrees with the germline gene, perhaps due to a read error. V usage is TRBV7-2 and J usage is TRBJ2-1; D is undetermined. Per germline, CDR1 SGHTA and CDR2 FQGNSA. There are 11 residues in the CDR3. The DNA for the CDR3 is TGTGCCAACAGCCCGCAATATGAGCAGTTCTTC. Protein: CANSPQYEQFF.

The V gene is TRBV24-1, the J gene TRBJ2-1; D is ambiguous. Germline V lookup: CDR1 KGHDR, CDR2 SFDVKD. This CDR3 has 13 residues. Trimming cost V 9 bases and J 5 bases, with 13 bases left between them. Here the CDR3 reads CATGKKGNNEQFF. CDR3 nucleotides: TGTGCCACCGGGAAGAAAGGGAACAATGAGCAGTTCTTC.

This clonotype was observed at least ten times. The rearrangement links TRBV7-2 to TRBJ2-3, with no clear D. Per the germline V gene, CDR1 is SGHTA and CDR2 is FQGNSA. This CDR3 has 16 amino acids. The V end was cut by 1 base, the J end by 2 bases, with 13 bases between. CDR3 in DNA: TGTGCCAGCAGCTTAGGGCCTGACGGATACACAGATACGCAGTATTTT. Protein: CASSLGPDGYTDTQYF.

This chain links TRBV29-1 with TRBJ2-2; 9 nucleotides agree with TRBD1. The CDR3 runs 16 residues. The V and J ends lost 5 bases and 6 bases, in that order; junction bases with no gene match: 13. Germline assignment: CDR1 SQVTM and CDR2 ANQGSEA. The CDR3 region has the DNA TGCAGCGTTCTTGGGGGTACAGGGGGCGTACCCGGGGAGCTGTTTTTT. Protein: CSVLGGTGGVPGELFF.

This clonotype has more than one count but fewer than ten. The rearrangement links TRBV20-1 to TRBJ2-3; 10 nucleotides agree with TRBD2. This CDR3 comprises 17 residues. The V segment lost 6 bases and the J segment 6 bases; nucleotides outside the gene matches: 18. Germline CDR1 is DFQATT and CDR2 is SNEGSKA (reference sequence). This chain's CDR3 is CSAPPASGSRPSDTQYF. CDR3 DNA sequence: TGCAGTGCCCCTCCGGCTAGCGGGAGTAGGCCGTCCGATACGCAGTATTTT.

V is TRBV7-2 and J is TRBJ2-5; 8 nucleotides match TRBD2. This CDR3 has 15 residues. Germline values: CDR1 SGHTA, CDR2 FQGNSA. V shed 3 bases, J shed 4 bases, and the junction held 7 bases outside the gene matches. The CDR3 here is CASSLGNGGGETQYF. CDR3 DNA sequence: TGTGCCAGCAGCTTGGGTAACGGGGGGGGAGAGACCCAGTACTTC.

The rearrangement joins TRBV5-5 to TRBJ2-7, with 9 bases that match TRBD1. Germline CDR1 SGHKS, CDR2 YYEKEE (reference sequence). The trim removed 4 bases at V and 3 bases at J, leaving 8 bases unmatched. CDR3 size: 15 residues. The CDR3 coding sequence is TGTGCCAGCAGCCTAAGGGGACAGGGATACTACGAGCAGTACTTC. This codes for CASSLRGQGYYEQYF.

The chain combines TRBV6-5 with TRBJ1-5; a possible D gene is TRBD1 (5 bases). The CDR3 runs to 13 residues. CDR1 and CDR2 (germline): MNHEY, SVGAGI. The ends were cut back, 7 bases at V and 5 bases at J, with 12 bases in the middle. The CDR3: CASTEGGDQPQHF. The DNA for the CDR3 is TGTGCCAGCACCGAAGGAGGGGATCAGCCCCAGCATTTT.

The chain joins TRBV3-1 to TRBJ2-1, with TRBD2 matching 8 bases. Germline V gene data show CDR1 as LGHDT and CDR2 as YNNKEL (reference sequence). V gave up 2 bases and J gave up 6 bases; unmatched junction bases: 6. This CDR3 comprises 15 residues. The CDR3 protein is CASSQMSGGPNEQFF. The CDR3 nucleotides read TGTGCCAGCAGCCAAATGTCGGGGGGGCCCAATGAGCAGTTCTTC.

This clonotype was found a few times. The rearrangement links TRBV7-3 to TRBJ2-1, with TRBD2 matching over 9 bases. Per germline, CDR1 SGHTA and CDR2 FQGTGA. J was trimmed by 7 bases and V by 0 bases; bases with no gene match: 4. The CDR3 consists of 15 residues. The CDR3 DNA reads TGTGCCAGCAGCTTAACTAGCGGGAGTGGTAATGAGCAGTTCTTC. It specifies CASSLTSGSGNEQFF.

This clonotype has just one count. The chain uses TRBV28 and TRBJ2-1; 10 nucleotides match TRBD2. Germline V gives CDR1 MDHEN, CDR2 SYDVKM. V trimming: 2 bases; J trimming: 5 bases; junction bases outside the gene matches: 3. The CDR3 extends over 15 amino acids. CDR3 sequence (DNA): TGTGCCAGCAGTTTAACACTAGCGGGGCACAATGAGCAGTTCTTC. This encodes CASSLTLAGHNEQFF.

This clonotype has just a few counts. The chain joins TRBV5-5 to TRBJ2-3; D may be TRBD2 (5 bases). Trimming pared 0 bases from V and 10 bases from J, leaving 12 bases between. The germline CDR1 and CDR2 sequences are SGHKS and YYEKEE (reference sequence). The CDR3 sequence is 13 residues long. Written as DNA, the CDR3 is TGTGCCAGCAGCTTGGAGTATGTGAGGGCGCAGTATTTT. This gives the protein CASSLEYVRAQYF.

This rearrangement joins TRBV25-1 to TRBJ2-1; D is unclear. The CDR3 sequence is 11 residues long. The germline CDR1 and CDR2 sequences are MGHDK and SYGVNS. V was shortened by 4 bases and J by 9 bases, with 7 bases between the two germline ends. The CDR3 spells CASSVASEQFF. CDR3 DNA sequence: TGTGCCAGCAGTGTGGCGAGTGAGCAGTTCTTC.

CDR3 in DNA: TGTGCCAGCAGTCACCGGCAAGCTAGGGGCACCGGGGAGCTGTTTTTT. It encodes CASSHRQARGTGELFF. The chain combines TRBV7-2 with TRBJ2-2; the D gene is possibly TRBD1 (5 bases). This CDR3 is built from 16 residues. Trimming removed 6 bases from V and 4 bases from J, with 18 bases in between. Germline loops: CDR1 SGHTA, CDR2 FQGNSA.

Concerning this clonotype itself: The junction departs from germline at one end; a sequencing error may be responsible. This rearrangement joins TRBV6-2 or TRBV6-3 to TRBJ2-3, with 7 nucleotides matching TRBD2. The CDR3 is made up of 15 amino acids. Germline loops: CDR1 MNHEY, CDR2 SVGEGT. The CDR3 DNA reads TGTGCCAGCAAAATTGGCGGGGCCACTAGCGATACGCGGTATTTT. Amino acids: CASKIGGATSDTRYF.

In this sample, this clonotype turned up a few times. The chain couples TRBV12-3 or TRBV12-4 to TRBJ1-5, with a tentative D call TRBD1 (5 bases). This CDR3 is 18 amino acids long. V was pared by 3 bases and J by 0 bases, with 18 bases between. CDR3 coding DNA: TGTGCCAGCAGTTTTGGGACCGACCTGCGATATAGCAATCAGCCCCAGCATTTT. Its protein is CASSFGTDLRYSNQPQHF.

As concerns this clonotype: The junction differs from germline at one of its ends, possibly a read error. The rearrangement links TRBV20-1 to TRBJ2-3, with D possibly being TRBD1 (5 bases). Germline CDR1 reads DFQATT; CDR2 reads SNEGSKA (reference sequence). The CDR3 has 16 amino acids. This CDR3 is CSARDYERPSTGTQYF. The CDR3 DNA is TGCAGTGCTAGAGATTACGAGCGCCCAAGCACAGGTACGCAGTATTTT.